These 2 T cell receptor beta chains were sequenced from one sample in a study of T cells after yellow fever vaccination. One entry per CDR3 protein, called by TCRdb with MiXCR from the 5' RACE reads. The sample has about 120,000 distinct CDR3 sequences; 7.2% are singletons. Sequencing used CD4+ T cells sorted from PBMCs, obtained approximately 40 days after the first yellow fever vaccination. The origin of the receptors is a man younger than 35 who received the YFV17D yellow fever vaccine.

Ten or more counts support this clonotype. J is TRBJ2-7 and V is TRBV9; 10 bases are shared with TRBD1. The CDR3 spans 17 residues. CDR1 and CDR2 from the germline V gene are SGDLS and YYNGEE. V lost 0 bases to trimming and J lost 7 bases; unmatched junction nucleotides: 13. In nucleotides, the CDR3 is TGTGCCAGCAGCGTAGCCGAGGGACGACAGGGGGCGTGGGAGCAGTACGTC. The encoded protein is CASSVAEGRQGAWEQYV.

This clonotype was counted many times. The chain recombines TRBV7-9 with TRBJ1-1; possible D gene TRBD1, 6 bases. Trimming stripped 7 bases from V and 4 bases from J, with 13 bases between. The CDR3 sequence is 13 residues long. CDR1 and CDR2 (germline): SEHNR, FQNEAQ (reference sequence). The chain's CDR3 is CASKLPGATEAFF. CDR3 sequence (DNA): TGTGCCAGCAAGCTTCCGGGGGCCACTGAAGCTTTCTTT.